These T cell receptor beta chains were read from a single sample in a study of T cells in localized non-small cell lung cancer. Some clones are missing from TCRdb's copy, which holds only in-frame ones; the method was immunoSEQ multiplex PCR. The sample carries fewer than 15,000 clones, about 86% recorded once. Sequencing was performed on peripheral blood, taken before any cancer treatment. Source of these receptors: a female donor at least 60 years old with stage I squamous cell lung carcinoma. The CDR3 runs from the conserved cysteine through the conserved F or W. A D gene is named only where the DNA matches it firmly. The size field is filled for only some rows; it gives once, few, many or a size class.

v_call,clone_size,d_call,j_call,cdr3_length,cdr3_aa,cdr3_nt
TRBV5-1,NA,TRBD2,TRBJ2-3,15,CASSPGTSGTDTQYF,TGCGCCAGCAGCCCCGGGACTAGCGGCACAGATACGCAGTATTTT
TRBV7-2,NA,NA,TRBJ1-6,13,CASSRPFNSPLHF,TGTGCCAGCAGCCGCCCGTTTAATTCACCCCTCCACTTT
TRBV10-2,once,TRBD1,TRBJ1-3,14,CASSRGLDGNTIYF,TGCGCCAGCAGCAGGGGGTTGGATGGAAACACCATATATTTT
TRBV7-6,few,NA,TRBJ1-5,12,CASSFWNQPQHF,TGTGCCAGCAGCTTTTGGAATCAGCCCCAGCATTTT
TRBV18,once,NA,TRBJ2-5,15,CASSPRRGEQETQYF,TGTGCCAGCTCACCGAGAAGGGGCGAACAAGAGACCCAGTACTTC
TRBV18,NA,TRBD1,TRBJ1-1,14,CASSPGTGLVAAFF,TGTGCCAGCTCACCCGGGACAGGGCTGGTCGCAGCTTTCTTT
TRBV7-2,NA,NA,TRBJ1-4,12,CASSSVGEKLFF,TGTGCCAGCAGCTCAGTTGGTGAAAAACTGTTTTTT
TRBV5-1,NA,NA,TRBJ2-7,15,CASSPEGAPGYEQYF,TGCGCCAGCAGCCCTGAAGGGGCGCCAGGCTACGAGCAGTACTTC
TRBV7-2,NA,NA,TRBJ2-5,15,CASSLRGGKQETQYF,TGTGCCAGCAGCTTACGTGGAGGGAAGCAAGAGACCCAGTACTTC
TRBV7-2,NA,NA,TRBJ1-1,14,CASSLSPGDTEAFF,TGTGCCAGCAGCTTATCCCCCGGGGACACTGAAGCTTTCTTT
TRBV7-9,NA,TRBD1,TRBJ1-2,16,CASSPYRRGQEEGYTF,TGTGCCAGCAGCCCCTATCGCAGGGGGCAGGAAGAAGGCTACACCTTC
TRBV6-6,NA,TRBD1,TRBJ1-2,15,CASSYLGGLGYGYTF,TGTGCCAGCAGTTACCTAGGGGGCCTTGGCTATGGCTACACCTTC
TRBV9,NA,NA,TRBJ2-1,14,CASSVGGAMLGQFF,TGTGCCAGCAGCGTAGGGGGGGCCATGCTTGGGCAGTTCTTC
TRBV5-1,NA,TRBD1,TRBJ1-2,13,CASSPTGQYGYTF,TGCGCCAGCAGTCCGACAGGGCAATATGGCTACACCTTC
TRBV2,NA,NA,TRBJ1-5,13,CASMGDFNQPQHF,TGTGCCAGCATGGGAGATTTCAATCAGCCCCAGCATTTT
TRBV29-1,NA,TRBD2,TRBJ2-6,16,CSVGTSGYSGANVLTF,TGCAGCGTTGGGACTAGCGGGTATTCTGGGGCCAACGTCCTGACTTTC
TRBV5-1,NA,TRBD1,TRBJ2-1,15,CASSLRAGGGDEQFF,TGCGCCAGCAGCTTAAGGGCAGGGGGCGGCGATGAGCAGTTCTTC
TRBV9,NA,NA,TRBJ2-2,16,CASSLAVQIGVGELFF,TGTGCCAGCAGCCTTGCGGTACAGATAGGAGTCGGGGAGCTGTTTTTT
TRBV13,NA,NA,TRBJ1-1,14,CASSLKPSNTEAFF,TGTGCCAGCAGCTTAAAACCGTCGAACACTGAAGCTTTCTTT
TRBV5-4,NA,NA,TRBJ2-5,14,CASSGGGLKETQYF,TGTGCCAGCAGCGGGGGTGGGCTAAAAGAGACCCAGTACTTC
TRBV4-3,NA,NA,TRBJ2-3,17,CASSQDWRGSRVDTQYF,TGCGCCAGCAGCCAAGATTGGCGGGGCTCCAGGGTAGATACGCAGTATTTT
TRBV11-1,NA,NA,TRBJ1-2,11,CASSSGYGYTF,TGTGCCAGCAGCTCAGGCTATGGCTACACCTTC
TRBV19,NA,NA,TRBJ1-3,16,CASSIVSGVSGNTIYF,TGTGCCAGTAGTATAGTTAGCGGGGTTAGTGGAAACACCATATATTTT
TRBV19,few,NA,TRBJ2-5,11,CASQERETQYF,TGTGCCTCCCAGGAGCGGGAGACCCAGTACTTC
TRBV12-5,NA,NA,TRBJ1-2,14,CASGYRVSIGGYTF,TGTGCTAGTGGTTACAGGGTATCTATTGGCGGCTACACCTTC
TRBV4-3,NA,NA,TRBJ1-1,15,CASSQGPGVNTEAFF,TGCGCCAGCAGCCAAGGACCAGGGGTGAACACTGAAGCTTTCTTT
TRBV5-1,NA,TRBD2,TRBJ2-1,19,CASSSRAGTSGGAGNEQFF,TGCGCCAGCAGCTCACGGGCAGGGACTAGCGGGGGGGCCGGCAATGAGCAGTTCTTC
TRBV5-1,NA,TRBD1,TRBJ2-1,15,CASSPGTGGHNEQFF,TGCGCCAGCAGCCCCGGGACAGGGGGCCACAATGAGCAGTTCTTC
TRBV4-2,NA,TRBD2,TRBJ2-3,18,CASSQGLAGVSSTDTQYF,TGTGCCAGCAGCCAAGGGCTAGCGGGGGTATCTAGCACAGATACGCAGTATTTT